This TCR beta chain stems from a study of control samples from healthy donors and cancer patients. Profiling relied on immunoSEQ multiplex PCR, and the TCRdb table lists in-frame clones only, not all of them. The profile shows over 50,000 clones, about 96% of them singletons. Per germline, CDR1 DFQATT and CDR2 SNEGSKA (reference sequence). Trimming took 6 bases from V and 8 from J, leaving 13 bases between them. This CDR3 spans 11 amino acids. Sequenced material: blood. This sequence joins TRBV20-1 and TRBJ1-2; the D is unclear. The source of this sequence is a woman aged 18 to 35 in good health. The CDR3 coding sequence is TGCAGTGCGAGGGAGGTACGAGGCTACACCTTC. Protein product: CSAREVRGYTF.